A selection of T cell receptor beta chains follows, all from one sample in a study of a mutant IDH1 vaccine in newly diagnosed glioma. No antigen has been assigned to these receptors. The repertoire was sequenced with immunoSEQ multiplex PCR; TCRdb's copy has only in-frame clones and lacks some. The table lists about 56,000 clones, 80% to 90% of them singletons. The specimen comprised PBMCs, sampled from a glioma patient whose treatment included an IDH1 peptide vaccine. The receptors were sampled from a man in his forties with glioma. CDR3s include the opening cysteine and the closing phenylalanine or tryptophan. D genes are given only for firm matches. Size tells how often a clone was seen (once, few, many) or the class of an expanded clone, and some rows leave it out.

j_gene	d_gene	len	abundance	v_gene	CDR3aa	CDR3nt
TRBJ1-2	-	13	-	TRBV5-1	CASSMRVGYGYTF	TGCGCCAGCAGCATGAGAGTGGGTTATGGCTACACCTTC
TRBJ1-5	TRBD1	14	few	TRBV7-2	CASSQGQGNQPQHF	TGTGCCAGCAGCCAGGGACAGGGGAATCAGCCCCAGCATTTT
TRBJ2-5	TRBD1	15	-	TRBV7-6	CASSPRTGEGETQYF	TGTGCCAGCAGCCCCCGGACAGGTGAAGGGGAGACCCAGTACTTC
TRBJ1-4	-	16	-	TRBV9	CASSVGGLEGSEKLFF	TGTGCCAGCAGCGTAGGCGGATTGGAGGGAAGTGAAAAACTGTTTTTT
TRBJ1-2	TRBD1	14	-	TRBV28	CASSRQGAIYGYTF	TGTGCCAGCAGTAGACAGGGGGCAATTTATGGCTACACCTTC
TRBJ2-7	TRBD1	16	-	TRBV18	CASSPPSGQGTYEQYF	TGTGCCAGCTCCCCGCCCTCGGGACAGGGGACCTACGAGCAGTACTTC
TRBJ1-1	TRBD1	14	once	TRBV6-5	CASRTDRGRTEAFF	TGTGCCAGCAGAACTGACAGGGGTCGCACTGAAGCTTTCTTT
TRBJ2-1	TRBD2	16	-	TRBV10-3	CAISFTGTSVRNEQFF	TGTGCCATCAGCTTTACCGGGACTAGCGTGCGAAATGAGCAGTTCTTC
TRBJ1-3	TRBD1	15	-	TRBV6-1	CASRTTGTLGNTIYF	TGTGCCAGCAGGACGACAGGGACTCTGGGTAACACCATATATTTT
TRBJ2-2	-	17	-	TRBV9	CASSVASNGGNTGELFF	TGTGCCAGCAGCGTAGCCAGTAACGGGGGGAACACCGGGGAGCTGTTTTTT
TRBJ1-4	TRBD1	13	-	TRBV6-1	CASVQGVNEKLFF	TGTGCCAGCGTTCAGGGGGTAAATGAAAAACTGTTTTTT
TRBJ1-5	-	15	-	TRBV19	CASRDGTVSNQPQHF	TGTGCCAGTAGAGACGGGACGGTCAGCAATCAGCCCCAGCATTTT
TRBJ1-1	-	16	-	TRBV6-5	CASSYSSSGGDTEAFF	TGTGCCAGCAGTTACTCGAGTTCCGGAGGCGACACTGAAGCTTTCTTT
TRBJ1-1	-	11	-	TRBV5-6	CASSSHAGAFF	TGTGCCAGCAGCAGCCACGCTGGCGCTTTCTTT
TRBJ2-7	TRBD2	14	-	TRBV13	CASSLVAGGYEQYF	TGTGCCAGCAGCTTAGTAGCGGGAGGGTACGAGCAGTACTTC
TRBJ2-5	TRBD1	16	once	TRBV4-2	CASSQDSGTGSGAQYF	TGTGCCAGCAGCCAAGATTCGGGGACAGGCTCGGGGGCCCAGTACTTC
TRBJ1-5	-	15	-	TRBV19	CASSMGGDSNQPQHF	TGTGCCAGTAGTATGGGGGGGGATAGCAATCAGCCCCAGCATTTT
TRBJ2-7	TRBD1	17	few	TRBV7-2	CASSLAKTGQGVHEQYF	TGTGCCAGCAGCTTAGCGAAAACGGGACAGGGGGTACACGAGCAGTACTTC
TRBJ2-7	-	14	-	TRBV4-1	CASSQRGPEEEQYF	TGCGCCAGCAGCCAACGGGGACCCGAGGAAGAGCAGTACTTC
TRBJ2-2	-	14	few	TRBV5-1	CASSLEGSPGELFF	TGCGCCAGCAGCTTAGAGGGTAGTCCCGGGGAGCTGTTTTTT
TRBJ2-3	TRBD2	15	-	TRBV27	CASSMMASGRTTQYF	TGTGCCAGCAGTATGATGGCTAGCGGGAGGACTACGCAGTATTTT
TRBJ2-2	TRBD1	16	once	TRBV19	CASSIYRGTNTGELFF	TGTGCCAGTAGTATATACAGGGGCACGAACACCGGGGAGCTGTTTTTT
TRBJ2-3	TRBD2	16	-	TRBV6-1	CASSEVGLAGGPTQYF	TGTGCCAGCAGTGAAGTGGGACTAGCGGGAGGGCCTACGCAGTATTTT
TRBJ1-1	TRBD1	13	-	TRBV29-1	CSGLGQGVTEAFF	TGCAGCGGACTGGGACAGGGGGTCACTGAAGCTTTCTTT
TRBJ2-7	-	13	-	TRBV5-1	CASSLELSYEQYF	TGCGCCAGCAGCTTGGAATTGTCCTACGAGCAGTACTTC
TRBJ2-2	TRBD2	15	-	TRBV7-7	CASSLEAGVAGELFF	TGTGCTAGCAGCTTAGAAGCGGGAGTGGCCGGGGAGCTGTTTTTT
TRBJ2-5	TRBD1	14	-	TRBV18	CASSPRQGPETQYF	TGTGCCAGCTCACCACGACAGGGACCGGAGACCCAGTACTTC
TRBJ1-2	-	13	-	TRBV7-2	CASTPGRGEGYTF	TGTGCCAGCACCCCGGGGAGGGGGGAAGGCTACACCTTC
TRBJ2-3	-	15	-	TRBV9	CASNVYGGGGNTQYF	TGTGCCAGCAACGTATATGGAGGGGGCGGGAATACGCAGTATTTT
TRBJ1-5	TRBD1	16	few	TRBV15	CATSSSTGTGSPAQHF	TGTGCCACCAGCAGCTCCACCGGGACAGGGAGTCCCGCCCAGCATTTT
TRBJ2-1	-	15	-	TRBV5-4	CASSLGDASWNEQFF	TGTGCCAGCAGCTTGGGAGATGCTAGCTGGAATGAGCAGTTCTTC
TRBJ2-7	-	11	-	TRBV20-1	CSANPALEQYF	TGCAGTGCTAACCCAGCGCTCGAGCAGTACTTC
TRBJ2-1	-	15	-	TRBV5-6	CASSFAGESYNEQFF	TGTGCCAGCAGCTTCGCCGGGGAATCCTACAATGAGCAGTTCTTC
TRBJ2-7	TRBD2	15	few	TRBV27	CASAGLAGDGYEQYF	TGTGCCAGCGCCGGACTAGCGGGAGATGGATACGAGCAGTACTTC
TRBJ1-2	-	16	-	TRBV19	CASSIEQWAPNYGYTF	TGTGCCAGTAGTATAGAACAGTGGGCGCCTAACTATGGCTACACCTTC
TRBJ1-1	-	11	-	TRBV2	CASSRRTEAFF	TGTGCCAGCAGTCGGAGGACTGAAGCTTTCTTT
TRBJ1-4	-	15	-	TRBV27	CASSFVGTGGEKLFF	TGTGCCAGCAGTTTTGTCGGGACCGGAGGGGAAAAACTGTTTTTT
TRBJ1-4	-	15	-	TRBV27	CASSRGGGANEKLFF	TGTGCCAGCAGCCGAGGTGGGGGAGCTAATGAAAAACTGTTTTTT
TRBJ2-7	-	15	-	TRBV7-2	CASGDGAYNSYEQYF	TGTGCCAGTGGGGATGGGGCATATAACTCCTACGAGCAGTACTTC
TRBJ1-5	-	15	-	TRBV18	CASSPDGSGNQPQHF	TGTGCCAGCTCACCGGACGGAAGTGGCAATCAGCCCCAGCATTTT
TRBJ2-2	-	16	-	TRBV7-2	CASSLAGYLGGGELFF	TGTGCCAGCAGCTTAGCGGGCTACTTGGGGGGCGGGGAGCTGTTTTTT
TRBJ1-4	-	14	-	TRBV10-3	CAISLGGNNEKLFF	TGTGCCATCAGCCTGGGGGGTAATAATGAAAAACTGTTTTTT
TRBJ2-1	-	13	-	TRBV6-5	CASTLTRHGEQFF	TGTGCCAGCACCCTGACTAGACATGGTGAGCAGTTCTTC
TRBJ1-2	TRBD1	15	once	TRBV11-2	CASSLGAGGSYGYTF	TGTGCCAGCAGCTTAGGTGCAGGGGGCAGTTATGGCTACACCTTC
TRBJ2-7	TRBD2	15	-	TRBV9	CASSVVAGPAYEQYF	TGTGCCAGCAGCGTCGTAGCGGGGCCCGCCTACGAGCAGTACTTC
TRBJ2-2	TRBD2	17	-	TRBV9	CASSQTSGRTNTGELFF	TGTGCCAGCAGCCAAACTAGCGGGAGGACGAACACCGGGGAGCTGTTTTTT
TRBJ2-3	-	14	once	TRBV5-1	CASRIQGGSDTQYF	TGCGCCAGCAGAATCCAAGGGGGGTCAGATACGCAGTATTTT
TRBJ1-1	-	15	-	TRBV10-2	CASIGHSPMNTEAFF	TGCGCCAGCATTGGGCATAGTCCCATGAACACTGAAGCTTTCTTT
TRBJ2-3	-	16	-	TRBV11-2	CASSPFGDSLTDTQYF	TGTGCCAGCAGCCCCTTCGGGGACTCCCTCACAGATACGCAGTATTTT
TRBJ1-3	-	14	-	TRBV7-9	CASSHGQIGNTIYF	TGTGCCAGCAGCCACGGACAGATTGGAAACACCATATATTTT
TRBJ2-7	-	14	-	TRBV6-5	CASSYSTFGYEQYF	TGTGCCAGCAGTTACTCGACCTTCGGTTACGAGCAGTACTTC
TRBJ2-5	TRBD1	16	few	TRBV6-1	CASSEDSGQGAETQYF	TGTGCCAGCAGTGAAGACTCGGGACAGGGGGCAGAGACCCAGTACTTC
TRBJ2-1	-	12	-	TRBV7-3	CASSDTLAEQFF	TGTGCCAGCAGCGACACTCTTGCTGAGCAGTTCTTC
TRBJ1-1	-	13	-	TRBV19	CASRNLGGGEAFF	TGTGCCAGTAGAAACCTCGGGGGTGGTGAAGCTTTCTTT
TRBJ2-2	TRBD2	15	-	TRBV7-7	CASSLAGSYTGELFF	TGTGCTAGCAGCTTAGCGGGGAGTTACACCGGGGAGCTGTTTTTT